These 32 T cell receptor beta chains were sequenced from one sample in a study of shared clonotypes between healthy human individuals. Only in-frame clones appear in the TCRdb table, and some are missing; sequencing was by immunoSEQ multiplex PCR. The sample contains under 750,000 clones, approximately 77% of which appear only once. The sample was memory CD4+ T cells sorted from blood. Subset described: CD45RA-negative fraction. These receptors all stem from a woman under 40 in good health.

The genes are TRBV25-1 and TRBJ2-6; TRBD1 matches 10 bases. This CDR3 contains 18 residues. Germline loops: CDR1 MGHDK, CDR2 SYGVNS. With V trimmed by 4 bases and J by 0 bases, 6 bases remained unmatched. DNA for the CDR3: TGTGCCAGCAGTGGGATTGGGGACAGGGGCTCTGGGGCCAACGTCCTGACTTTC. As protein: CASSGIGDRGSGANVLTF.

The chain has TRBV23-1 and TRBJ1-6; 7 bases map to TRBD1. TRBV23-1 is known as an ORF, though its function is uncertain. The V segment lost 4 bases and the J segment 5 bases; nucleotides outside the gene matches: 2. CDR3 length: 14 amino acids. CDR3 in amino acids: CASSRDRDNSPLHF. In nucleotides, the CDR3 is TGCGCCAGCAGTCGGGACAGAGATAATTCACCCCTCCACTTT.

This clone was seen more than once but under ten times. The chain combines TRBV5-4 with TRBJ2-6; either TRBD1 or TRBD2 may fit D (5 bases each). V gave up 3 bases and J gave up 0 bases, with 7 bases separating them. The germline gives CDR1 SGHNT, CDR2 YYREEE (reference sequence). CDR3 length equals 15 residues. For the CDR3, the DNA is TGTGCCAGCAGCTGGGACGGCTCTGGGGCCAACGTCCTGACTTTC. It specifies CASSWDGSGANVLTF.

This clone was found a few times. The chain recombines TRBV11-2 with TRBJ2-1; D assignment may be TRBD1 or TRBD2 (6 bases each). The germline V and J ends were trimmed by 0 bases and 4 bases, with 13 bases remaining between them. Germline CDR1 SGHAT, CDR2 FQNNGV. CDR3 length: 16 residues. CDR3 DNA sequence: TGTGCCAGCAGCTTAGATACGGGGGCCGGATACAATGAGCAGTTCTTC. Protein product: CASSLDTGAGYNEQFF. Full variable domain (missing parts from reference TRBV11-2 and TRBJ2-1): EAGVAQSPRYKIIEKRQSVAFWCNPISGHATLYWYQQILGQGPKLLIQFQNNGVVDDSQLPKDRFSAERLKGVDSTLKIQPAKLEDSAVYLCASSLDTGAGYNEQFFGPGTRLTVL.

The V and J genes are TRBV7-9 and TRBJ2-1; unclear D gene. Trimming cost V 2 bases and J 6 bases, with 5 bases left between them. From germline, CDR1 is SEHNR and CDR2 FQNEAQ (reference sequence). The length of the CDR3 is 12 residues. The CDR3 region is CASSLSSNEQFF. The CDR3 DNA reads as TGTGCCAGCAGCTTAAGTAGCAATGAGCAGTTCTTC.

The J gene is TRBJ1-2, the V gene TRBV27, with TRBD1 matching 8 bases. Germline trimming cut 3 bases from V and 2 bases from J; bases unmatched to any gene: 2. The CDR3 is made up of 14 amino acids. Germline V CDR1 and CDR2: MNHEY, SMNVEV (reference sequence). CDR3: CASSLDRANYGYTF. The CDR3 DNA is TGTGCCAGCAGTTTGGACAGGGCAAACTATGGCTACACCTTC.

The chain has TRBV19 and TRBJ1-5; maybe TRBD1 (5 bases). Germline loops: CDR1 LNHDA, CDR2 SQIVND (reference sequence). Deletions cut 1 base from V and 3 bases from J, with 10 bases between. CDR3 size: 15 residues. As DNA, the CDR3 is TGTGCCAGTAGTATAGTACAGGTTCCCAATCAGCCCCAGCATTTT. This sequence encodes CASSIVQVPNQPQHF.

The chain employs TRBV10-2 and TRBJ1-2; no clear D gene. The ends were cut back, 0 bases at V and 5 bases at J, with 4 bases in the middle. Germline V gene sequence: CDR1 WSHSY, CDR2 SAAADI. The CDR3 is 12 residues long. The CDR3 DNA follows: TGCGCCAGCAGTGAGTCGGGATATGGCTACACCTTC. This gives the protein CASSESGYGYTF.

This clone was picked up one time. The chain recombines TRBV7-8 with TRBJ2-1; unclear D gene. Trimming took off 1 base at V and 2 bases at J, with 12 bases between the two ends. The CDR3 consists of 16 residues. The germline V gene encodes CDR1 SGHVS and CDR2 FQNEAQ. The CDR3 DNA sequence: TGTGCCAGCAGCTTAGGGCCGGGTCGGACCTACAATGAGCAGTTCTTC. This gives the protein CASSLGPGRTYNEQFF.

This clone came up once. The V call is TRBV29-1, the J call TRBJ2-5, with a tentative D call TRBD2 (6 bases). Germline V CDR1 and CDR2: SQVTM, ANQGSEA. The CDR3 spans 11 residues. Trimming cost V 7 bases and J 7 bases, with 13 bases left between them. This chain's CDR3 is CSGGEGVTQYF. In nucleotides, the CDR3 is TGCAGCGGGGGGGAAGGTGTGACCCAGTACTTC.

This chain uses TRBV30 with TRBJ2-7, with unresolved D. Trimming removed 4 bases at V and 1 base at J, with 14 bases between. The germline V gene has CDR1 GTSNPN and CDR2 SVGIG (reference sequence). This CDR3 has 14 amino acids. CDR3 in DNA: TGTGCCTGGATAAAGGACCCACGATCCTACGAGCAGTACTTC. As protein: CAWIKDPRSYEQYF.

This clone was counted ten times or more. The chain combines TRBV7-7 with TRBJ2-5, with D unresolved. The J call may be faulty, since TRBJ2-7 better matches the DNA end. The germline CDR1 and CDR2 sequences are SSHAT and FNYEAQ (reference sequence). CDR3 length: 14 residues. The CDR3 nucleotides are TGTGCCAGCAGCCCTACATCCAGCTCCTACGAGCAGTACTTC. This gives the protein CASSPTSSSYEQYF.

The chain couples TRBV28 to TRBJ1-3, with a possible D match to TRBD1 (5 bases). This CDR3 is built from 14 residues. V was pared by 6 bases and J by 0 bases, with 9 bases between. Germline-derived CDR1 and CDR2 are MDHEN and SYDVKM. The CDR3, as DNA: TGTGCCAGCAGCCAGGGTTACTCTGGAAACACCATATATTTT. Translating it yields CASSQGYSGNTIYF.

This clone has just a few counts. Here the CDR3 reads CASSRASGTIVETQYF. The CDR3 coding sequence is TGTGCCAGCAGCAGAGCCTCCGGGACTATCGTAGAGACCCAGTACTTC. The chain joins TRBV9 to TRBJ2-5; 7 positions match TRBD2. The CDR3 covers 16 residues. The V gene's germline CDR1 is SGDLS and CDR2 YYNGEE. Germline trimming cut 4 bases from V and 4 bases from J; bases unmatched to any gene: 13.

In regard to this clone: This CDR3 is also generated by other DNA sequences in the sample. The chain joins TRBV6-6 to TRBJ1-5; D call uncertain. The CDR3 has 13 amino acids. Per the germline V gene, CDR1 is MNHNY and CDR2 is SVGAGI (reference sequence). V was trimmed by 3 bases and J by 1 base, leaving 4 bases between them. The CDR3 protein is CASSYDSNQPQHF. Here the CDR3 DNA reads TGTGCCAGCAGTTATGACAGCAATCAGCCCCAGCATTTT.

The chain joins TRBV25-1 to TRBJ2-3; D may correspond to TRBD1 or TRBD2 (6 bases each). CDR1 is MGHDK and CDR2 is SYGVNS in the germline V gene. The CDR3 totals 14 residues. Trimming took 2 bases from V and 4 from J, leaving 10 bases between them. Here the CDR3 DNA reads TGTGCCAGCAGTGAACCCGGGGGCCCAGATACGCAGTATTTT. It codes for CASSEPGGPDTQYF.

The V and J genes are TRBV9 and TRBJ2-3, with 9 bases matching TRBD2. Germline assignment: CDR1 SGDLS and CDR2 YYNGEE. The V gene end was trimmed by 5 bases and the J gene end by 0 bases; junction bases not matched to a gene: 10. The CDR3 totals 17 residues. The CDR3 is CASRAGTSLSSTDTQYF. The DNA for the CDR3 is TGTGCCAGCAGGGCCGGGACTAGCCTTTCTAGCACAGATACGCAGTATTTT.

A note on this clone: Given a much more abundant clone one base away, this may be a read error. The chain combines TRBV7-8 with TRBJ2-3; 10 bases fit TRBD2. J lost 0 bases, V lost 3 bases, and 0 bases had no gene match. The CDR3 runs 15 residues. Germline V CDR1 and CDR2: SGHVS, FQNEAQ. Here the CDR3 DNA reads TGTGCCAGCAGCTTGACTAGCGGGAGCACAGATACGCAGTATTTT. This sequence encodes CASSLTSGSTDTQYF.

This chain joins TRBV4-2 and TRBJ2-7, with D unclear. Trimming cost V 0 bases and J 1 base, with 7 bases left between them. This CDR3 spans 14 amino acids. The V gene's germline CDR1 is LGHNA and CDR2 YNFKEQ. CDR3 nucleotide sequence: TGTGCCAGCAGCCAAGATGGTGAGTCCTACGAGCAGTACTTC. Its translation is CASSQDGESYEQYF.

The chain employs TRBV6-1 and TRBJ2-7; possible D gene TRBD1, 6 bases. Germline V lookup: CDR1 MNHNS, CDR2 SASEGT. V lost 7 bases and J 2 bases, leaving 12 bases between the germline ends. This CDR3 region has 13 residues. CDR3 loop: CASMRTAAYEQYF. The DNA for the CDR3 is TGTGCCAGCATGCGGACAGCGGCCTACGAGCAGTACTTC.

This clone was seen once. The CDR3 loop reads CSVAGSLGSAYEQYF. Here the CDR3 DNA reads TGCAGCGTCGCTGGTTCTTTAGGGAGTGCCTACGAGCAGTACTTC. V usage is TRBV29-1 and J usage is TRBJ2-7; weak D call: TRBD2 (5 bases). Germline CDR1 reads SQVTM; CDR2 reads ANQGSEA. Trimming removed 6 bases from V and 2 bases from J, with 20 bases in between. The CDR3 extends over 15 amino acids.

The chain carries TRBV7-2 and TRBJ2-7; 11 bases map to TRBD2. The length of the CDR3 is 14 residues. The V and J ends lost 5 bases and 2 bases, in that order; junction bases with no gene match: 2. Per germline, CDR1 SGHTA and CDR2 FQGNSA. The CDR3 here is CASSAGLAAYEQYF. CDR3 nucleotides: TGTGCCAGCAGCGCGGGACTAGCGGCCTACGAGCAGTACTTC.

The CDR3 protein is CASSQEVANTEAFF. The CDR3 coding sequence is TGTGCCAGCAGCCAAGAGGTGGCGAACACTGAAGCTTTCTTT. V gene TRBV5-4 combines with J gene TRBJ1-1; D unclear. V lost 4 bases and J 1 base, leaving 11 bases between the germline ends. This CDR3 region has 14 residues. CDR1 is SGHNT, CDR2 YYREEE, per germline (reference sequence).

This clone was seen a few times. V and J are TRBV28 and TRBJ2-5; TRBD2 matches at 13 bases. The V gene end was trimmed by 6 bases and the J gene end by 5 bases; junction bases not matched to a gene: 6. The V gene's germline CDR1 is MDHEN and CDR2 SYDVKM. The CDR3 loop spans 15 amino acids. The CDR3 nucleotides are TGTGCCAGCAGACTAGCGGGAGGGCCGAGTGAGACCCAGTACTTC. It codes for CASRLAGGPSETQYF.

About this clone itself: One end of the junction is discordant with germline, which a read error may explain. This chain uses TRBV5-3 with TRBJ2-4; tentative D call: TRBD1 (5 bases). TRBV5-3 is an open reading frame whose function is uncertain. The CDR3 totals 15 residues. CDR3 DNA: TGTGCCAGCAGCTTAGGACACTTAGCCAAAAACATTCAGTACTTC. It translates to CASSLGHLAKNIQYF.

The V call is TRBV7-8, the J call TRBJ1-2; the match to TRBD1 covers 7 bases. This CDR3 contains 14 residues. V was clipped by 1 base and J by 8 bases; unmatched bases: 7. Per the germline V gene, CDR1 is SGHVS and CDR2 is FQNEAQ. Here the CDR3 reads CASSLVSGGSGYTF. The DNA for the CDR3 is TGTGCCAGCAGCTTAGTTTCAGGGGGAAGCGGCTACACCTTC.

The chain links TRBV19 to TRBJ2-7; D is tentatively TRBD1 or TRBD2 (5 bases each). Germline CDR1 is LNHDA and CDR2 is SQIVND (reference sequence). This CDR3 region has 15 residues. Trimming cost V 4 bases and J 2 bases, with 15 bases left between them. The CDR3 here is CASSKWGTETYEQYF. In nucleotides, the CDR3 is TGTGCCAGTAGTAAATGGGGGACGGAAACCTACGAGCAGTACTTC. The full variable domain, its missing parts supplied by reference TRBV19 and TRBJ2-7, is DGGITQSPKYLFRKEGQNVTLSCEQNLNHDAMYWYRQDPGQGLRLIYYSQIVNDFQKGDIAEGYSVSREKKESFPLTVTSAQKNPTAFYLCASSKWGTETYEQYFGPGTRLTVT.

This clone appeared a few times. This chain links TRBV19 with TRBJ1-4, with D unresolved. Germline CDR1 LNHDA, CDR2 SQIVND (reference sequence). Trimming removed 6 bases at V and 4 bases at J, with 15 bases between. This CDR3 spans 15 amino acids. CDR3 in DNA: TGTGCCAGTAGCGCGTGGGAGGGAAATAATGAAAAACTGTTTTTT. Its protein is CASSAWEGNNEKLFF. Looking up the rest from reference TRBV19 and TRBJ1-4 gives the full variable domain: DGGITQSPKYLFRKEGQNVTLSCEQNLNHDAMYWYRQDPGQGLRLIYYSQIVNDFQKGDIAEGYSVSREKKESFPLTVTSAQKNPTAFYLCASSAWEGNNEKLFFGSGTQLSVL.

The chain has TRBV7-9 and TRBJ2-7; 9 nucleotides agree with TRBD1. The CDR3 loop spans 15 amino acids. Unmatched junction bases numbered 6, after V lost 1 base and J lost 5 bases. CDR1 SEHNR and CDR2 FQNEAQ come from the germline V gene (reference sequence). This CDR3 reads CASSLVGQGQNEQYF. Here the CDR3 DNA reads TGTGCCAGCAGCTTAGTGGGACAGGGACAAAACGAGCAGTACTTC.

A few counts support this clone. The chain has TRBV18 and TRBJ2-2; 8 nucleotides agree with TRBD2. With V trimmed by 9 bases and J by 6 bases, 9 bases remained unmatched. This CDR3 region has 14 residues. Germline-derived CDR1 and CDR2 are KGHSH and LQKENI. DNA of the CDR3: TGTGCCAGTCGAGCCGGGACTAGAGCCGGGGAGCTGTTTTTT. Translation gives CASRAGTRAGELFF.

As for this clone: At the DNA level, this CDR3 is encoded by other sequences in the same sample as well. The V call is TRBV28, the J call TRBJ2-7, with a weak D call TRBD2 (6 bases). V was clipped by 3 bases and J by 2 bases, with 11 bases between them. Germline loops: CDR1 MDHEN, CDR2 SYDVKM. The CDR3 runs to 14 residues. The CDR3, as DNA: TGTGCCAGCAGTTTGGGGGGTCGGACCTACGAGCAGTACTTC. Protein: CASSLGGRTYEQYF.

The rearrangement uses TRBV7-7 and TRBJ2-1, with 10 positions matching TRBD1. The CDR3 has 17 amino acids. The germline gives CDR1 SSHAT, CDR2 FNYEAQ (reference sequence). Germline trimming cut 5 bases from V and 0 bases from J; bases unmatched to any gene: 7. CDR3 residues: CASSPRTGGSSYNEQFF. DNA of the CDR3: TGTGCCAGCAGCCCCCGGACAGGGGGAAGCTCCTACAATGAGCAGTTCTTC.